Listed here is a single T cell receptor beta chain. The data originate from a study of shared clonotypes between healthy human individuals. Positive CCR7 selection of CD45RO-negative cells yielded the naive CD8 cells, and terminally differentiated effector memory CD45RA+ cells were excluded. The germline V gene has CDR1 LNHNV and CDR2 YYDKDF (reference sequence). This CDR3 contains 16 residues. Trimming removed 4 bases at V and 0 bases at J, with 13 bases between. Libraries were prepared by immunoSEQ multiplex PCR; TCRdb keeps only in-frame clonotypes and omits some of them. The table records about 1,900,000 clones, about 95% of them present only once.

The sequence was collected from a man aged 18 to 30 in good health. Sequenced material: naive CD8+ T cells sorted from blood. The V gene is TRBV15, the J gene TRBJ2-1; no definite D call. The CDR3 nucleotides read TGTGCCACCAGCATCGACTGGATGAGCTCCTACAATGAGCAGTTCTTC. Protein sequence: CATSIDWMSSYNEQFF. The entire variable domain, with the rest obtained from reference TRBV15 and TRBJ2-1, is as follows: DAMVIQNPRYQVTQFGKPVTLSCSQTLNHNVMYWYQQKSSQAPKLLFHYYDKDFNNEADTPDNFQSRRPNTSFCFLDIRSPGLGDTAMYLCATSIDWMSSYNEQFFGPGTRLTVL.